This TCR beta chain was profiled in a study of blood T cell repertoires in COVID-19. Assay: immunoSEQ multiplex PCR; the TCRdb copy retains only in-frame clones and omits some. Here the sample spans about 260,000 clones, about 87% being singletons. This TCR was sampled from a human donor in a cohort sampled during active COVID-19. The specimen was peripheral blood.

The CDR3 is CASSYSRGGGETQYF. The DNA for the CDR3 is TGTGCCAGCAGTTACTCTAGGGGCGGTGGAGAGACCCAGTACTTC. The chain carries TRBV6-5 and TRBJ2-5; D may be TRBD1 (5 bases). Trimming removed 0 bases from V and 4 bases from J, with 12 bases in between. This CDR3 is 15 amino acids long. Germline V gene data show CDR1 as MNHEY and CDR2 as SVGAGI.